The entry below describes one TCR beta chain. This entry belongs to a study of regulatory T cells in long-lasting Graves disease. Trimming stripped 7 bases from V and 5 bases from J, with 11 bases between. The CDR3 spans 12 residues. The time point: newly diagnosed GD, antithyroid drugs for less than 3 months. Preparation of the TCR library used RNA extracted from PBMCs. Each of the patients was recruited from an endocrinology department situated in Xi'an, China. With iRepertoire HTBI primers and Arm-PCR of CDR3 regions, TCR beta libraries were built. From the multiplex PCR reads, TCRdb called clonotypes with MiXCR, one entry per CDR3 protein. The sample lists roughly 250,000 distinct CDR3 sequences; more than 15% were seen once. These same records also appear under a second study, on T cells in Graves' hyperthyroidism and ophthalmopathy. In that study: Within blood appeared most thyroid clonotypes that had expanded above 0.001.

V and J are TRBV12-3 or TRBV12-4 and TRBJ1-1, with unresolved D. This receptor was obtained from a woman in her twenties or thirties with Graves disease. Sequencing used peripheral blood mononuclear cells (PBMCs), obtained at new diagnosis, from a patient treated with antithyroid drugs. The CDR3 loop reads CASTSRGTEAFF. The CDR3 nucleotides are TGTGCCAGCACCTCGCGCGGTACTGAAGCTTTCTTT.